The sequence of this T cell receptor (beta chain) was determined in a study of T cell changes during pregnancy in multiple sclerosis. TCRdb's table, derived via immunoSEQ multiplex PCR, lists solely in-frame clones and lacks some. The table shows approximately 80,000 clones, with roughly 94% occurring only once. CDR3 length equals 15 residues. V lost 2 bases, J lost 0 bases, and 11 bases lay in between. Germline CDR1 reads KGHSH; CDR2 reads LQKENI. The rearrangement links TRBV18 to TRBJ2-7, with D possibly TRBD1 on 6 matching bases. This material consisted of peripheral blood, taken in the second trimester of pregnancy. The origin of this receptor is a female donor in good health, enrolled as a control in a pregnancy study. The CDR3 loop reads CASSPDRSPSYEQYF. CDR3 bases: TGTGCCAGCTCACCAGACAGGAGTCCCTCCTACGAGCAGTACTTC.